What follows are 11 T cell receptor beta chains derived from one specimen sequenced in a study of blood T cell repertoires in COVID-19. Here immunoSEQ multiplex PCR was the method, and the copy in TCRdb shows in-frame clones only, minus some. The table shows about 190,000 clones, with around 90% occurring only once. Sequenced material: peripheral blood. Source of these receptors: a man aged 45 to 65 with acute or convalescent COVID-19.

The V gene is TRBV29-1, the J gene TRBJ2-7; 7 nucleotides line up with TRBD2. Germline CDR1 and CDR2: SQVTM and ANQGSEA. V was pared by 3 bases and J by 3 bases, with 8 bases of the junction left unmatched. The CDR3 is 14 amino acids. In DNA, the CDR3 is TGCAGCGTTGACGCTAGCGGAGGCCTCTACGAGCAGTACTTC. Its translation is CSVDASGGLYEQYF.

The V call is TRBV6-5, the J call TRBJ2-1, with a tentative D call TRBD2 (7 bases). This CDR3 is built from 15 residues. The germline V gene encodes CDR1 MNHEY and CDR2 SVGAGI. V lost 5 bases, J lost 4 bases, and 15 bases lay in between. CDR3 loop: CASSLGSGTYNEQFF. The CDR3 DNA sequence: TGTGCCAGCAGTCTCGGGAGCGGGACATACAATGAGCAGTTCTTC.

This rearrangement joins TRBV14 to TRBJ1-2, with a possible D match to TRBD1 (5 bases). Per the germline V gene, CDR1 is SGHDN and CDR2 is FVKESK. The CDR3 covers 14 residues. Trimming stripped 4 bases from V and 8 bases from J, with 17 bases between. As DNA, the CDR3 is TGTGCCAGCAGCCTCGGGACGGGGGATTACGGCTACACCTTC. It codes for CASSLGTGDYGYTF.

The chain links TRBV28 to TRBJ1-1; 10 positions agree with TRBD1. Germline lookup yields CDR1 MDHEN and CDR2 SYDVKM. The V and J ends lost 5 bases and 4 bases, in that order; junction bases with no gene match: 7. The CDR3 is made up of 15 amino acids. CDR3 region: CASSRARTGGTEAFF. The DNA of the CDR3 is TGTGCCAGCAGTCGCGCCAGGACAGGGGGCACTGAAGCTTTCTTT.

The genes are TRBV27 and TRBJ2-5; 7 bases are shared with TRBD1. The CDR3 extends over 16 amino acids. V trimming: 6 bases; J trimming: 7 bases; junction bases outside the gene matches: 17. From germline, CDR1 is MNHEY and CDR2 SMNVEV (reference sequence). The CDR3 coding sequence is TGTGCCAGCAGCCAACTACCTCGACGGAACAGGGGGACCCAGTACTTC. This sequence encodes CASSQLPRRNRGTQYF.

The V gene is TRBV5-5, the J gene TRBJ1-1; D may be TRBD1 (5 bases). V was cut by 5 bases and J by 5 bases, with 19 bases left in between. The germline CDR1 and CDR2 sequences are SGHKS and YYEKEE (reference sequence). CDR3 length: 15 amino acids. CDR3 sequence reads: CASSRFRVPSTEAFF. Written as DNA, the CDR3 is TGTGCCAGCAGTCGTTTCAGGGTCCCTAGTACTGAAGCTTTCTTT.

V and J are TRBV7-9 and TRBJ1-1, with D possibly being TRBD1 (5 bases). Trimming removed 2 bases from V and 3 bases from J, with 7 bases in between. CDR1 and CDR2 from the germline V gene are SEHNR and FQNEAQ (reference sequence). The CDR3 has 13 amino acids. CDR3: CASSLKGDTEAFF. The DNA for the CDR3 is TGTGCCAGCAGCTTAAAAGGGGACACTGAAGCTTTCTTT.

The V gene is TRBV6-2 or TRBV6-3, the J gene TRBJ1-2, with D tentatively TRBD1 (5 bases). CDR3 length: 15 residues. Germline V CDR1 and CDR2: MNHEY, SVGEGT. V was shortened by 3 bases and J by 0 bases, with 11 bases between the two germline ends. CDR3 DNA sequence: TGTGCCAGCAGTTATGACAGTACCTCTAACTATGGCTACACCTTC. It is translated as CASSYDSTSNYGYTF.

Only one count was recorded for this clone. V gene TRBV5-4 combines with J gene TRBJ1-6, with no clear D. Germline V lookup: CDR1 SGHNT, CDR2 YYREEE (reference sequence). Between the trimmed V and J ends, which lost 5 bases and 5 bases, there was a span of 8 bases. The CDR3 contains 13 residues. The CDR3 DNA reads TGTGCCAGCAGTCAGGTGGATAATTCACCCCTCCACTTT. It yields the protein CASSQVDNSPLHF.

The chain carries TRBV6-5 and TRBJ1-4; possible D gene TRBD1, 6 bases. CDR1 is MNHEY, CDR2 SVGAGI, per germline. The CDR3 consists of 14 residues. The ends were cut back, 6 bases at V and 3 bases at J, with 11 bases in the middle. CDR3 loop: CASRMTGANEKLFF. In DNA form, the CDR3 reads TGTGCCAGCAGGATGACAGGCGCTAATGAAAAACTGTTTTTT.

V is TRBV4-1 and J is TRBJ1-5; the D gene is possibly TRBD1 (5 bases). Germline V gene data show CDR1 as MGHRA and CDR2 as YSYEKL. Trimming left V 1 base short and J 0 bases short, with 10 bases between. The CDR3 covers 16 residues. CDR3 amino acids: CASSQGSGGSNQPQHF. The CDR3 DNA follows: TGCGCCAGCAGCCAAGGGAGCGGGGGTAGCAATCAGCCCCAGCATTTT.